The following is a TCR beta chain sequence with its context. This CDR3 has 14 residues. Trimming removed 6 bases from V and 7 bases from J; junction bases left unmatched: 6. The germline V gene has CDR1 MNHEY and CDR2 SVGAGI. This PCR relied on a set of 60 Vbeta primers and 13 Jbeta primers. The protocol was immunoSEQ multiplex PCR, while the TCRdb copy is restricted to in-frame clones and leaves out a portion. The sample consists of 140,000 to 150,000 clones, approximately 80% of them appearing once. This sample stems from a study of cytomegalovirus exposure and HLA in healthy donors. The J gene is TRBJ1-6, the V gene TRBV6-5; 7 nucleotides agree with TRBD1. The sample was PBMCs. The TCR sequence derives from a male donor in good health and CMV-seronegative. The CDR3 coding sequence is TGTGCCAGCAGGGTAAAGGGGGCGAATTCACCCCTCCACTTT. Amino acid sequence: CASRVKGANSPLHF.